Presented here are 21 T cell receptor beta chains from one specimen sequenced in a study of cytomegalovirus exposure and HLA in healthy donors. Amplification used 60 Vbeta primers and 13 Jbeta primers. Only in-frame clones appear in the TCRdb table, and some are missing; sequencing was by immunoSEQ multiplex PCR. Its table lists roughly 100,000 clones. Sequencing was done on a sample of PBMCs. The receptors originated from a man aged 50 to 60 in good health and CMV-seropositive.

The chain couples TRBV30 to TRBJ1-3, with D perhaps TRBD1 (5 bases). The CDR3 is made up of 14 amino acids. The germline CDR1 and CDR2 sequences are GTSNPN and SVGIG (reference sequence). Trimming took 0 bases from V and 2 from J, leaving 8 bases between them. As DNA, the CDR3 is TGTGCCTGGAGTGTTCTGGGGCCTGGAAACACCATATATTTT. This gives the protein CAWSVLGPGNTIYF.

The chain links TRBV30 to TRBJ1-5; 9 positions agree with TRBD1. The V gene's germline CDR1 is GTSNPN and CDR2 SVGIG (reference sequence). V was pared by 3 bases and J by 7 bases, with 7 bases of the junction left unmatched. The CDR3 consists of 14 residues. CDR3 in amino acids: CAWRDRGGRQPQHF. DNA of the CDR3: TGTGCCTGGAGGGACAGGGGAGGACGGCAGCCCCAGCATTTT.

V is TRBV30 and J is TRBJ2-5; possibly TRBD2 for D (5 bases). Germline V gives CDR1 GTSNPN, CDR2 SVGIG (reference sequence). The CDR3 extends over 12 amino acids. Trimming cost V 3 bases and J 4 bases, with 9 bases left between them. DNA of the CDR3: TGTGCCTGGAGCGAGGGTTCAGAGACCCAGTACTTC. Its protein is CAWSEGSETQYF. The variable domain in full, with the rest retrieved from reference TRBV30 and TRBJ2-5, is SQTIHQWPATLVQPVGSPLSLECTVEGTSNPNLYWYRQAAGRGLQLLFYSVGIGQISSEVPQNLSASRPQDRQFILSSKKLLLSDSGFYLCAWSEGSETQYFGPGTRLLVL.

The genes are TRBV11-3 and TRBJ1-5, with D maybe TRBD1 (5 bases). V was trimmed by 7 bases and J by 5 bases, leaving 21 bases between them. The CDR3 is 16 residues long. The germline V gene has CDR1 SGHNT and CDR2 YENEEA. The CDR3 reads CASTLTGGWDHQPQHF. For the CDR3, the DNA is TGTGCCAGCACACTTACGGGGGGTTGGGATCATCAGCCCCAGCATTTT.

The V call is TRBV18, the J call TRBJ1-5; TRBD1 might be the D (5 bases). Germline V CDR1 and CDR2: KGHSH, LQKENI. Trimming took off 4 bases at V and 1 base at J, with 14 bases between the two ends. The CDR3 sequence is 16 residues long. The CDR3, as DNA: TGTGCCAGCTCACTTAATCGGGCAGGGAGCAATCAGCCCCAGCATTTT. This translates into CASSLNRAGSNQPQHF.

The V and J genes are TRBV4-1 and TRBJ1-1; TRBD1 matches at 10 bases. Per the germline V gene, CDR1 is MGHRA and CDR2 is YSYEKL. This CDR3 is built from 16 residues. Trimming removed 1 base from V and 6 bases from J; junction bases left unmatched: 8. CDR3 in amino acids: CASSQADRGPAAEAFF. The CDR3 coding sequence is TGCGCCAGCAGCCAAGCCGACAGGGGGCCGGCCGCTGAAGCTTTCTTT.

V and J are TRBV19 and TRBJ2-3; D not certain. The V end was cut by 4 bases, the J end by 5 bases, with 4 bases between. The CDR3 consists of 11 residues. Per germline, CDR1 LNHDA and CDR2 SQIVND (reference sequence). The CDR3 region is CASSTGDTQYF. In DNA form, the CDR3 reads TGTGCCAGTAGTACCGGAGATACGCAGTATTTT. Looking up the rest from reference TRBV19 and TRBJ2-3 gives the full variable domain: DGGITQSPKYLFRKEGQNVTLSCEQNLNHDAMYWYRQDPGQGLRLIYYSQIVNDFQKGDIAEGYSVSREKKESFPLTVTSAQKNPTAFYLCASSTGDTQYFGPGTRLTVL.

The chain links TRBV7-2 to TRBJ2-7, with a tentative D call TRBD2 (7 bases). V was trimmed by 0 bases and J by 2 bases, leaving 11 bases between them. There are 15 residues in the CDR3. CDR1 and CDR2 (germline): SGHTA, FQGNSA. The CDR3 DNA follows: TGTGCCAGCAGCTTAGCGGGAGGGACAACCTACGAGCAGTACGTC. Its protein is CASSLAGGTTYEQYV.

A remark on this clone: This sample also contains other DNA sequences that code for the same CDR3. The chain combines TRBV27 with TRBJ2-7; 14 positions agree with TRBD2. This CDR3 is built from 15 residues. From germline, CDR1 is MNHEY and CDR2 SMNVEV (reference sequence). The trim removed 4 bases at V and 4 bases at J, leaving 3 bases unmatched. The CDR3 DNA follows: TGTGCCAGCAGTTCCGGGACTAGCGGGAGTTACGAGCAGTACTTC. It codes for CASSSGTSGSYEQYF.

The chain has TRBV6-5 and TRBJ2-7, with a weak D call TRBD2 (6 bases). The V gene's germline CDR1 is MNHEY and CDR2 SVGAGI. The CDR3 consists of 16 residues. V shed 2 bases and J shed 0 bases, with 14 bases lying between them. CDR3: CASSYAYGGSSYEQYF. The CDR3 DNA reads TGTGCCAGCAGTTACGCCTACGGGGGAAGCTCCTACGAGCAGTACTTC.

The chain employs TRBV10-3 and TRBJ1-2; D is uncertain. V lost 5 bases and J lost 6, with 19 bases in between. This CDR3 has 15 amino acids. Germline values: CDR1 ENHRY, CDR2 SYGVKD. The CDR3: CAISPPLRDFDGYTF. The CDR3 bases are TGTGCCATCAGTCCCCCACTACGGGATTTTGATGGCTACACCTTC.

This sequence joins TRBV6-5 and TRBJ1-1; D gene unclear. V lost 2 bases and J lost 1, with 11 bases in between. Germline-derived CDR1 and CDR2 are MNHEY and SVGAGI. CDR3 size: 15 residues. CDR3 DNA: TGTGCCAGCAGTTACCAATCTGGGCGGAACACTGAAGCTTTCTTT. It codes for CASSYQSGRNTEAFF.

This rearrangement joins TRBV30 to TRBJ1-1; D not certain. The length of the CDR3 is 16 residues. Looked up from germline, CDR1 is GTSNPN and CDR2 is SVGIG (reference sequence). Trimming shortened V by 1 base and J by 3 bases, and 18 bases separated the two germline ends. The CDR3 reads CAWSALAVFKDTEAFF. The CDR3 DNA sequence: TGTGCCTGGAGTGCTTTAGCGGTCTTTAAGGACACTGAAGCTTTCTTT. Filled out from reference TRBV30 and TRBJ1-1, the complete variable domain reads SQTIHQWPATLVQPVGSPLSLECTVEGTSNPNLYWYRQAAGRGLQLLFYSVGIGQISSEVPQNLSASRPQDRQFILSSKKLLLSDSGFYLCAWSALAVFKDTEAFFGQGTRLTVV.

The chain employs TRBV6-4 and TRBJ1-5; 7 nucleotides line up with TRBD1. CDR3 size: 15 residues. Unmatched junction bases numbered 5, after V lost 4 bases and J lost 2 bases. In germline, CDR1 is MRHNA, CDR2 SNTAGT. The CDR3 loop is CASSVRGTGNQPQHF. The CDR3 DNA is TGTGCCAGCAGTGTCCGTGGGACAGGCAATCAGCCCCAGCATTTT.

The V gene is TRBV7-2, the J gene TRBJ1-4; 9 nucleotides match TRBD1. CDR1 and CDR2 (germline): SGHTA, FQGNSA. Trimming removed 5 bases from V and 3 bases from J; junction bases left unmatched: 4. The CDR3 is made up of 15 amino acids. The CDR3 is CASSLWTGANEKLFF. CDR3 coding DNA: TGTGCCAGCAGCCTCTGGACAGGGGCTAATGAAAAACTGTTTTTT.

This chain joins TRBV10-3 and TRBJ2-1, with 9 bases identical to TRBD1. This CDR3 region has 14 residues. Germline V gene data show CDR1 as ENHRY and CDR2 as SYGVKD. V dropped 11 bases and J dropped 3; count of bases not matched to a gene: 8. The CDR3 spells CASVGQGNYNEQFF. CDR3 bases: TGTGCCTCAGTGGGACAGGGCAACTACAATGAGCAGTTCTTC.

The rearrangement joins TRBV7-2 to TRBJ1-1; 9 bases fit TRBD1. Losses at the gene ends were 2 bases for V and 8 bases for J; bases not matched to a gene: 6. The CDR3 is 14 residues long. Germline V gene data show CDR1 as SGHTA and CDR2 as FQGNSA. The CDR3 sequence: CASSLTGGAGEAFF. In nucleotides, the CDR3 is TGTGCCAGCAGCTTAACAGGGGGCGCTGGGGAAGCTTTCTTT.

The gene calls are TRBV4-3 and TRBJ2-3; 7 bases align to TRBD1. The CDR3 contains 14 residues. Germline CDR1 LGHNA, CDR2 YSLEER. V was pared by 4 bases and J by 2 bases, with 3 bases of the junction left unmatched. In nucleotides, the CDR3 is TGCGCCAGCAGCCCGGGGACAGCCACAGATACGCAGTATTTT. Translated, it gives CASSPGTATDTQYF.

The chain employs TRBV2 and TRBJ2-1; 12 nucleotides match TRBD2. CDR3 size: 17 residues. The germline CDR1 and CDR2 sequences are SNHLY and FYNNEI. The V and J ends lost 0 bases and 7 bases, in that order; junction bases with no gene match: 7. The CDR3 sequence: CASSEARLAGVWNEQFF. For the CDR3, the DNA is TGTGCCAGCAGTGAAGCGCGACTAGCGGGAGTGTGGAATGAGCAGTTCTTC.

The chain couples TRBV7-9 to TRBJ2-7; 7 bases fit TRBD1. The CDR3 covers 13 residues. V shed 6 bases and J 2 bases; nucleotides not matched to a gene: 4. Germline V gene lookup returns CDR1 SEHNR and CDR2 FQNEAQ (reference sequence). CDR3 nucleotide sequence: TGTGCCAGCAGTTACGGGACAGCCTACGAGCAGTACGTC. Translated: CASSYGTAYEQYV.

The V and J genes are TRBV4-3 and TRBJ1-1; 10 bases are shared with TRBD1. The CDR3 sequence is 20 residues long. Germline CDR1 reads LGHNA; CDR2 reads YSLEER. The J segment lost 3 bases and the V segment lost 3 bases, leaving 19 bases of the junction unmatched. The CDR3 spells CASSQLYSPGQGPLDTEAFF. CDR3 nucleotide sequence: TGCGCCAGCAGCCAGTTATACTCACCGGGACAGGGGCCCCTGGACACTGAAGCTTTCTTT.